The rows below give T cell receptor beta chains drawn from one sample of a study of blood T cell repertoires in COVID-19. Method: immunoSEQ multiplex PCR; TCRdb's copy keeps in-frame clones and lacks some. The sample includes about 240,000 clones, around 80% of them seen just once. Sequenced input: peripheral blood. These receptors all come from a human donor in a cohort sampled during active COVID-19. The CDR3 runs from the conserved cysteine through the conserved F or W. A D gene is named only where the DNA matches it firmly. Some rows have no size entry. The others give once, few or many, or a class for an expanded clone.

d_call: TRBD1
j_call: TRBJ1-2
v_call: TRBV6-6
clone_size: .
cdr3_aa: CASSYRPGTEEGYTF
cdr3_nt: TGTGCCAGCAGTTACCGTCCCGGGACAGAGGAGGGCTACACCTTC

d_call: .
j_call: TRBJ1-2
v_call: TRBV30
clone_size: .
cdr3_aa: CGRMRGPQFYGYTF
cdr3_nt: TGTGGGAGAATGCGGGGGCCGCAATTCTATGGCTACACCTTC

d_call: TRBD1
j_call: TRBJ2-2
v_call: TRBV11-3
clone_size: .
cdr3_aa: CASSTGQGVGELFF
cdr3_nt: TGTGCCAGCAGCACGGGACAGGGTGTAGGGGAGCTGTTTTTT

d_call: .
j_call: TRBJ2-2
v_call: TRBV19
clone_size: .
cdr3_aa: CASNLQDGDTGELFF
cdr3_nt: TGTGCCAGTAATCTCCAGGACGGGGACACCGGGGAGCTGTTTTTT

d_call: .
j_call: TRBJ2-5
v_call: TRBV6-5
clone_size: .
cdr3_aa: CASREGVKTQYF
cdr3_nt: TGTGCCAGCAGAGAGGGGGTGAAGACCCAGTACTTC

d_call: TRBD1
j_call: TRBJ1-1
v_call: TRBV7-9
clone_size: .
cdr3_aa: CASSSQGGTEAFF
cdr3_nt: TGTGCCAGCAGCTCACAGGGGGGCACTGAAGCTTTCTTT

d_call: .
j_call: TRBJ1-6
v_call: TRBV9
clone_size: once
cdr3_aa: CASTKTVDSPLHF
cdr3_nt: TGTGCCAGCACCAAGACAGTTGATTCACCCCTCCACTTT

d_call: TRBD1
j_call: TRBJ1-5
v_call: TRBV6-5
clone_size: .
cdr3_aa: CASSSARGRGQPQHF
cdr3_nt: TGTGCCAGCAGCTCCGCAAGGGGGCGAGGTCAGCCCCAGCATTTT

d_call: .
j_call: TRBJ1-1
v_call: TRBV3-1/TRBV3-2
clone_size: .
cdr3_aa: CASSRTQNTEAFF
cdr3_nt: TGTGCCAGCAGCCGGACACAGAACACTGAAGCTTTCTTT

d_call: TRBD1
j_call: TRBJ1-5
v_call: TRBV6-6
clone_size: .
cdr3_aa: CASSQMGQGSQPQHF
cdr3_nt: TGTGCCAGCAGCCAAATGGGACAGGGTTCTCAGCCCCAGCATTTT

d_call: TRBD1
j_call: TRBJ2-2
v_call: TRBV7-9
clone_size: .
cdr3_aa: CASRTTGGKQATGELFF
cdr3_nt: TGTGCCAGCAGGACTACAGGGGGCAAGCAGGCCACCGGGGAGCTGTTTTTT

d_call: TRBD1
j_call: TRBJ1-4
v_call: TRBV27
clone_size: .
cdr3_aa: CASMRQGVEKLFF
cdr3_nt: TGTGCCAGCATGAGACAGGGGGTTGAAAAACTGTTTTTT

d_call: .
j_call: TRBJ2-1
v_call: TRBV7-8
clone_size: .
cdr3_aa: CASIQASYNEQFF
cdr3_nt: TGTGCCAGTATTCAGGCCTCCTACAATGAGCAGTTCTTC

d_call: TRBD1
j_call: TRBJ1-5
v_call: TRBV28
clone_size: .
cdr3_aa: CASNPFGRGRGSSNQPQHF
cdr3_nt: TGTGCCAGCAACCCTTTCGGCAGGGGGCGCGGTTCAAGCAATCAGCCCCAGCATTTT

d_call: TRBD2
j_call: TRBJ2-1
v_call: TRBV5-4
clone_size: .
cdr3_aa: CASSSTSGYNEQFF
cdr3_nt: TGTGCCAGCAGCTCCACTAGCGGGTACAATGAGCAGTTCTTC

d_call: TRBD1
j_call: TRBJ2-1
v_call: TRBV19
clone_size: .
cdr3_aa: CASSGTGGRNEQFF
cdr3_nt: TGTGCCAGTAGTGGGACAGGGGGCCGGAATGAGCAGTTCTTC

d_call: TRBD1
j_call: TRBJ1-4
v_call: TRBV9
clone_size: .
cdr3_aa: CASSVDGTGVGKLFF
cdr3_nt: TGTGCCAGCAGCGTAGACGGGACAGGGGTTGGAAAACTGTTTTTT

d_call: TRBD2
j_call: TRBJ2-5
v_call: TRBV5-1
clone_size: .
cdr3_aa: CASSASSGRRETQYF
cdr3_nt: TGCGCCAGCAGCGCTTCTAGCGGGAGACGAGAGACCCAGTACTTC

d_call: TRBD1
j_call: TRBJ1-2
v_call: TRBV6-2/TRBV6-3
clone_size: .
cdr3_aa: CASSSGQGDGGYTF
cdr3_nt: TGTGCCAGCAGTTCAGGACAGGGGGATGGTGGCTACACCTTC

d_call: .
j_call: TRBJ1-6
v_call: TRBV7-2
clone_size: few
cdr3_aa: CASSLVSDRKNSPLHF
cdr3_nt: TGTGCCAGCAGCTTAGTTTCCGACAGAAAAAATTCACCCCTCCACTTT

d_call: TRBD2
j_call: TRBJ2-1
v_call: TRBV18
clone_size: .
cdr3_aa: CASSPLRSGGAGNEQFF
cdr3_nt: TGTGCCAGCTCACCCCTACGTAGCGGGGGGGCGGGTAATGAGCAGTTCTTC

d_call: .
j_call: TRBJ2-5
v_call: TRBV12-5
clone_size: .
cdr3_aa: CASGLSGGEWETQYF
cdr3_nt: TGTGCTAGTGGTTTGTCGGGCGGGGAGTGGGAGACCCAGTACTTC

d_call: TRBD1
j_call: TRBJ2-7
v_call: TRBV2
clone_size: .
cdr3_aa: CANTLADREYEQYF
cdr3_nt: TGTGCCAACACCCTCGCCGACAGGGAGTACGAGCAGTACTTC

d_call: .
j_call: TRBJ2-7
v_call: TRBV6-5
clone_size: .
cdr3_aa: CASRPGGPYEQYF
cdr3_nt: TGTGCCAGCAGGCCAGGGGGGCCATACGAGCAGTACTTC

d_call: TRBD1
j_call: TRBJ1-6
v_call: TRBV3-1/TRBV3-2
clone_size: few
cdr3_aa: CASSPGQGRSPLHF
cdr3_nt: TGTGCCAGCAGCCCGGGACAGGGTCGATCACCCCTCCACTTT

d_call: .
j_call: TRBJ1-4
v_call: TRBV19
clone_size: .
cdr3_aa: CASSINRASDEKLFF
cdr3_nt: TGTGCCAGTAGTATAAACAGGGCAAGCGATGAAAAACTGTTTTTT

d_call: TRBD1
j_call: TRBJ2-1
v_call: TRBV2
clone_size: .
cdr3_aa: CASSGPDRGTYNEQFF
cdr3_nt: TGTGCCAGCAGTGGACCTGACAGGGGGACCTACAATGAGCAGTTCTTC

d_call: .
j_call: TRBJ2-7
v_call: TRBV3-1/TRBV3-2
clone_size: .
cdr3_aa: CASSQDPRAGPSYEQYF
cdr3_nt: TGTGCCAGCAGCCAAGATCCTCGGGCGGGCCCCTCCTACGAGCAGTACTTC

d_call: .
j_call: TRBJ2-1
v_call: TRBV3-1/TRBV3-2
clone_size: .
cdr3_aa: CASSRSQGFYEQFF
cdr3_nt: TGTGCCAGCAGCAGATCTCAGGGGTTCTATGAGCAGTTCTTC

d_call: TRBD1
j_call: TRBJ1-2
v_call: TRBV5-1
clone_size: .
cdr3_aa: CASSGGQGKTYGYTF
cdr3_nt: TGCGCCAGCAGCGGGGGACAGGGGAAAACCTATGGCTACACCTTC

d_call: .
j_call: TRBJ2-2
v_call: TRBV7-8
clone_size: once
cdr3_aa: CASSLGLDTGELFF
cdr3_nt: TGTGCCAGCAGCTTAGGACTGGACACCGGGGAGCTGTTTTTT

d_call: TRBD2
j_call: TRBJ2-1
v_call: TRBV12-3/TRBV12-4
clone_size: .
cdr3_aa: CASSYSGPPEQFF
cdr3_nt: TGTGCCAGCAGTTATAGCGGGCCCCCAGAGCAGTTCTTC

d_call: .
j_call: TRBJ1-4
v_call: TRBV3-1/TRBV3-2
clone_size: .
cdr3_aa: CASSQDPRPAGEKLFF
cdr3_nt: TGTGCCAGCAGCCAAGATCCACGGCCGGCAGGGGAAAAACTGTTTTTT

d_call: TRBD1
j_call: TRBJ1-5
v_call: TRBV6-5
clone_size: .
cdr3_aa: CASINLQGARQPQHF
cdr3_nt: TGTGCCAGCATTAACCTACAGGGGGCAAGGCAGCCCCAGCATTTT

d_call: TRBD1
j_call: TRBJ2-1
v_call: TRBV18
clone_size: .
cdr3_aa: CASSPRRTGPAYNEQFF
cdr3_nt: TGTGCCAGCTCACCTCGTAGGACAGGACCGGCCTACAATGAGCAGTTCTTC

d_call: TRBD1
j_call: TRBJ2-2
v_call: TRBV29-1
clone_size: .
cdr3_aa: CSVETTGGYTGELFF
cdr3_nt: TGCAGCGTTGAGACGACAGGGGGCTACACCGGGGAGCTGTTTTTT

d_call: TRBD1
j_call: TRBJ1-6
v_call: TRBV29-1
clone_size: .
cdr3_aa: CSARGHDNSPLHF
cdr3_nt: TGCAGCGCCAGGGGGCACGATAATTCACCCCTCCACTTT

d_call: TRBD1
j_call: TRBJ2-7
v_call: TRBV19
clone_size: .
cdr3_aa: CASSHPGQVFEQYF
cdr3_nt: TGTGCCAGTAGTCACCCGGGACAGGTTTTCGAGCAGTACTTC

d_call: .
j_call: TRBJ1-1
v_call: TRBV7-3
clone_size: few
cdr3_aa: CASKSQANTEAFF
cdr3_nt: TGTGCCAGCAAGTCGCAGGCTAACACTGAAGCTTTCTTT

d_call: TRBD1
j_call: TRBJ1-2
v_call: TRBV7-9
clone_size: .
cdr3_aa: CASSTGQGRNYGYTF
cdr3_nt: TGTGCCAGCAGCACTGGACAGGGGAGGAACTATGGCTACACCTTC

d_call: TRBD1
j_call: TRBJ1-5
v_call: TRBV28
clone_size: medium-sized
cdr3_aa: CASTYRGNQPQHF
cdr3_nt: TGTGCCAGCACGTACAGGGGGAATCAGCCCCAGCATTTT

d_call: TRBD1
j_call: TRBJ1-3
v_call: TRBV30
clone_size: .
cdr3_aa: CASEGARGNTIYF
cdr3_nt: TGTGCCTCCGAGGGGGCTCGGGGAAACACCATATATTTT

d_call: .
j_call: TRBJ2-4
v_call: TRBV6-4
clone_size: .
cdr3_aa: CASSLEPGWIAKNIQYF
cdr3_nt: TGTGCCAGCAGCTTGGAGCCCGGTTGGATAGCCAAAAACATTCAGTACTTC

d_call: TRBD1
j_call: TRBJ1-2
v_call: TRBV6-5
clone_size: .
cdr3_aa: CASSRQGVPYGYTF
cdr3_nt: TGTGCCAGCAGCAGGCAGGGGGTCCCCTATGGCTACACCTTC

d_call: TRBD1
j_call: TRBJ2-7
v_call: TRBV30
clone_size: once
cdr3_aa: CAWSTGTGVRQYF
cdr3_nt: TGTGCCTGGAGCACCGGGACAGGGGTTCGGCAGTACTTC

d_call: .
j_call: TRBJ2-7
v_call: TRBV25-1
clone_size: .
cdr3_aa: CASATGYEQYF
cdr3_nt: TGTGCCAGCGCAACAGGCTACGAGCAGTACTTC

d_call: .
j_call: TRBJ2-6
v_call: TRBV30
clone_size: once
cdr3_aa: CAWSGARGFSKTGANVLTF
cdr3_nt: TGTGCCTGGAGTGGGGCAAGGGGATTTAGCAAAACTGGGGCCAACGTCCTGACTTTC

d_call: TRBD1
j_call: TRBJ1-1
v_call: TRBV25-1
clone_size: .
cdr3_aa: CASSMGQGGYTEAFF
cdr3_nt: TGTGCCAGCAGTATGGGACAGGGAGGATACACTGAAGCTTTCTTT